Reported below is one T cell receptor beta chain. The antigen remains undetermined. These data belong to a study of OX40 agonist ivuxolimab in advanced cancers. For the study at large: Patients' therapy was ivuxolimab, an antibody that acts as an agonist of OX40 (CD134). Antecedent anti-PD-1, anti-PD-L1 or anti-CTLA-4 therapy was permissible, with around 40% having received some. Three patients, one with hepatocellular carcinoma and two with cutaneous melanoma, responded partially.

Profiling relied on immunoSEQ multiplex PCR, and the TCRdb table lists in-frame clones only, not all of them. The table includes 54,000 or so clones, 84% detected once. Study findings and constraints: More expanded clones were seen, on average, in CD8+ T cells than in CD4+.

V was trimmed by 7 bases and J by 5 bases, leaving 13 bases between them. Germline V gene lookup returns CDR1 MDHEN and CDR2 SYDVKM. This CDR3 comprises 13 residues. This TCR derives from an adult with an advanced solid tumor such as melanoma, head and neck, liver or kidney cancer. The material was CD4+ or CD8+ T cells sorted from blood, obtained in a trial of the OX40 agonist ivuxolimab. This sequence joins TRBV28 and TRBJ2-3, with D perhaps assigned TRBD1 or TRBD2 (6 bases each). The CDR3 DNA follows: TGTGCCAGCAAGGGGGGAGCTGGAGATACGCAGTATTTT. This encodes CASKGGAGDTQYF.